The source of this T cell receptor (beta chain) is a study of control samples from healthy donors and cancer patients. Assay: immunoSEQ multiplex PCR; the TCRdb copy retains only in-frame clones and omits some. This table has around 58,000 clones, 95% to 96% appearing once. V dropped 2 bases and J dropped 5; count of bases not matched to a gene: 5. This CDR3 is 14 amino acids long. From germline, CDR1 is MNHNY and CDR2 SVGAGI (reference sequence). Sequenced sample: blood. The TCR comes from a woman in her late teens or twenties in good health. The chain employs TRBV6-6 and TRBJ1-2; the match to TRBD1 covers 7 bases. The CDR3 DNA is TGTGCCAGCAGTTACGGGACAGTATCGTATGGCTACACCTTC. This translates into CASSYGTVSYGYTF.